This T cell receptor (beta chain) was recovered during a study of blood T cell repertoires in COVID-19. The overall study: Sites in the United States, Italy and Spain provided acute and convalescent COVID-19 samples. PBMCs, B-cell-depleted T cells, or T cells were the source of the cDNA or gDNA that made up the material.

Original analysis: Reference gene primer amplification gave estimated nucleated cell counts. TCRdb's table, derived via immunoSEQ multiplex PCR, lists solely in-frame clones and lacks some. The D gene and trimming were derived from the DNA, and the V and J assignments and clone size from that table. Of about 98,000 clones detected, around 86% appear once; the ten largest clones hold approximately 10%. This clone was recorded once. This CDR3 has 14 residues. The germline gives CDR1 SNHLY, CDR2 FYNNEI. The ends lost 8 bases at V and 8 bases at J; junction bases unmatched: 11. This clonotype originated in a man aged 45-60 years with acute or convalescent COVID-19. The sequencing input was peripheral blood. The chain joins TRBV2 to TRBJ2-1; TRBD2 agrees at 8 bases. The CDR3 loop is CASFGLAGPYEQFF. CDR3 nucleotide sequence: TGTGCCAGCTTCGGGCTAGCGGGCCCGTATGAGCAGTTCTTC.